These 28 T cell receptor beta chains originate from one sample sequenced in a study of T cell changes during pregnancy in multiple sclerosis. Using immunoSEQ multiplex PCR, the repertoire was profiled, and TCRdb retains in-frame clones only, with some absent. The table records some 80,000 clones, about 91% of them present only once. This specimen consisted of peripheral blood, obtained before pregnancy. These receptor sequences come from a female donor with multiple sclerosis, enrolled in a pregnancy study.

The V and J genes are TRBV2 and TRBJ2-7, with D uncertain. The CDR3 spans 12 residues. The ends were cut back, 3 bases at V and 3 bases at J, with 6 bases in the middle. Germline loops: CDR1 SNHLY, CDR2 FYNNEI. The CDR3 bases are TGTGCCAGCAGTGATGCGAACTACGAGCAGTACTTC. Translation gives CASSDANYEQYF.

The rearrangement joins TRBV11-1 to TRBJ1-1; a possible D gene is TRBD1 (5 bases). Germline loops: CDR1 SGHAT, CDR2 FQDESV (reference sequence). V lost 5 bases to trimming and J lost 8 bases, with 21 bases between them. The CDR3 sequence is 15 residues long. The CDR3 DNA reads TGTGCCAGCAGCCTGTCCGGACACCAAGGAGGGGAAGCTTTCTTT. The encoded protein is CASSLSGHQGGEAFF.

This clone was detected once. This chain uses TRBV9 with TRBJ2-7; 8 positions agree with TRBD1. CDR1 is SGDLS, CDR2 YYNGEE, per germline. The CDR3 extends over 14 amino acids. Unmatched junction bases numbered 4, after V lost 4 bases and J lost 1 base. The CDR3 bases are TGTGCCAGCAGCCCTTGGACAGGGTCCTACGAGCAGTACTTC. This gives the protein CASSPWTGSYEQYF.

This chain uses TRBV28 with TRBJ2-7, with 7 bases identical to TRBD2. This CDR3 has 13 residues. Germline V gene sequence: CDR1 MDHEN, CDR2 SYDVKM. V lost 3 bases, J lost 4 bases, and 3 bases stayed unmatched. The CDR3 DNA reads TGTGCCAGCAGTTTGGGAGGGAGTTACGAGCAGTACTTC. This encodes CASSLGGSYEQYF.

The chain has TRBV7-9 and TRBJ2-7, with D perhaps TRBD2 (5 bases). V was trimmed by 6 bases and J by 5 bases, leaving 11 bases between them. CDR1 SEHNR and CDR2 FQNEAQ come from the germline V gene (reference sequence). The CDR3 has 12 residues. CDR3 bases: TGTGCCAGCAGTTGGACTCTCGACGAGCAGTACTTC. This codes for CASSWTLDEQYF.

This clone has a handful of counts. The chain is built from TRBV6-5 and TRBJ2-7; 7 nucleotides match TRBD1. V lost 6 bases to trimming and J lost 2 bases; unmatched junction nucleotides: 7. The CDR3 has 14 amino acids. Germline lookup yields CDR1 MNHEY and CDR2 SVGAGI. CDR3 residues: CASRPPTGTYEQYF. CDR3 coding DNA: TGTGCCAGCAGACCCCCGACAGGGACCTACGAGCAGTACTTC.

V usage is TRBV11-2 and J usage is TRBJ2-2, with 7 nucleotides matching TRBD1. The CDR3 contains 15 residues. Germline V gives CDR1 SGHAT, CDR2 FQNNGV. Unmatched junction bases numbered 5, after V lost 5 bases and J lost 2 bases. The CDR3 is CASSNRDSNTGELFF. CDR3 in DNA: TGTGCCAGCAGCAACCGGGACAGCAACACCGGGGAGCTGTTTTTT.

The chain links TRBV5-4 to TRBJ2-5; tentative D call: TRBD2 (5 bases). The CDR3 runs 14 residues. The V and J ends lost 2 bases and 3 bases respectively, with 11 bases between them. In germline, CDR1 is SGHNT, CDR2 YYREEE (reference sequence). CDR3: CASSLGGLEETQYF. The CDR3 nucleotides read TGTGCCAGCAGCTTAGGCGGGCTGGAAGAGACCCAGTACTTC.

This chain links TRBV27 with TRBJ2-3; possibly TRBD2 for D (6 bases). The V end lost 2 bases, the J end lost 2 bases, and 8 bases lay between the germline ends. Germline values: CDR1 MNHEY, CDR2 SMNVEV (reference sequence). CDR3 length equals 14 residues. The CDR3 coding sequence is TGTGCCAGCAGTTTAGGAGGGTTCACAGATACGCAGTATTTT. Protein sequence: CASSLGGFTDTQYF.

The chain has TRBV5-1 and TRBJ2-7, with 9 bases that match TRBD2. The CDR3 is made up of 16 amino acids. V lost 4 bases to trimming and J lost 0 bases; unmatched junction nucleotides: 8. Germline V gives CDR1 SGHRS, CDR2 YFSETQ. The DNA of the CDR3 is TGCGCCAGCAGCCTTAATAGCGGGAGACCCTCCTACGAGCAGTACTTC. Residues: CASSLNSGRPSYEQYF.

Worth noting for this clone: The sample carries other DNA sequences with the same CDR3. V and J are TRBV6-1 and TRBJ1-1; 7 nucleotides line up with TRBD1. V lost 8 bases, J lost 2 bases, and 5 bases stayed unmatched. The CDR3 totals 13 residues. Germline loops: CDR1 MNHNS, CDR2 SASEGT. CDR3 sequence: CASRRQGNTEAFF. The CDR3 DNA is TGTGCCAGCCGCCGACAGGGTAACACTGAAGCTTTCTTT.

The chain combines TRBV5-4 with TRBJ2-7; 10 bases agree with TRBD1. This CDR3 contains 15 residues. Germline lookup yields CDR1 SGHNT and CDR2 YYREEE (reference sequence). With 0 bases clipped from V and 3 bases from J, the junction kept 3 bases outside the gene matches. CDR3 sequence (DNA): TGTGCCAGCAGCTTGGGTAGGACAGGGGGCTACGAGCAGTACTTC. Translating gives CASSLGRTGGYEQYF.

The CDR3 nucleotides read TGTGCCAGCAGCCAGGGGGGATATCAGGAGACCCAGTACTTC. The encoded protein is CASSQGGYQETQYF. The V call is TRBV5-6, the J call TRBJ2-5; D may be TRBD1 (7 bases). The germline V and J ends were trimmed by 4 bases and 5 bases, with 15 bases remaining between them. The CDR3 is 14 residues long. Per the germline V gene, CDR1 is SGHDT and CDR2 is YYEEEE.

The chain couples TRBV9 to TRBJ2-3; 7 bases fit TRBD2. V trimming: 4 bases; J trimming: 4 bases; junction bases outside the gene matches: 9. CDR1 is SGDLS and CDR2 is YYNGEE in the germline V gene. The CDR3 totals 15 residues. CDR3 bases: TGTGCCAGCAGCCGCTCCCCGCGGGAGTCAGATACGCAGTATTTT. Residues: CASSRSPRESDTQYF.

The CDR3 DNA reads as TGTGCCAGCAGCGCCAGCTCTGGGGCCAACGTCCTGACTTTC. It translates to CASSASSGANVLTF. The V gene is TRBV5-4, the J gene TRBJ2-6; no definite D call. Germline V CDR1 and CDR2: SGHNT, YYREEE (reference sequence). The CDR3 covers 14 residues. The V end lost 4 bases, the J end lost 0 bases, and 5 bases lay between the germline ends.

The V gene is TRBV4-2, the J gene TRBJ2-3, with a weak D call TRBD1 (5 bases). Trimming took 0 bases from V and 6 from J, leaving 19 bases between them. Germline-derived CDR1 and CDR2 are LGHNA and YNFKEQ. The CDR3 consists of 17 residues. The CDR3 DNA is TGTGCCAGCAGCCAAGAGGATTCCGTTGGGGCCGGGGATACGCAGTATTTT. Translated: CASSQEDSVGAGDTQYF.

This clone appeared once. The V gene is TRBV6-1, the J gene TRBJ1-1; D ambiguous. V lost 0 bases and J lost 7, with 3 bases in between. The germline V gene has CDR1 MNHNS and CDR2 SASEGT. This CDR3 is built from 11 residues. Here the CDR3 DNA reads TGTGCCAGCAGTGAAGCACTTGAAGCTTTCTTT. This encodes CASSEALEAFF.

CDR3 sequence reads: CASSPRRTYGYTF. As DNA, the CDR3 is TGTGCCAGTAGTCCCCGACGGACTTATGGCTACACCTTC. The chain joins TRBV19 to TRBJ1-2; D uncertain. With 5 bases removed from V and 5 bases from J, the gap between germline ends came to 12 bases. Germline V gene sequence: CDR1 LNHDA, CDR2 SQIVND (reference sequence). This CDR3 has 13 residues.

The chain has TRBV30 and TRBJ1-2; 9 bases align to TRBD1. The CDR3 length is 20 residues. The V and J ends lost 1 base and 1 base, in that order; junction bases with no gene match: 19. Germline V gives CDR1 GTSNPN, CDR2 SVGIG (reference sequence). The CDR3 bases are TGTGCCTGGAGTGCCCGGTTGATCGGGACAGGGAGGGATTTTAACTATGGCTACACCTTC. This translates into CAWSARLIGTGRDFNYGYTF.

With regard to this clone: A junction boundary mismatches the germline segment, possibly from a read error. This chain uses TRBV11-1 with TRBJ2-1; 7 bases map to TRBD2. This CDR3 spans 12 amino acids. Germline V CDR1 and CDR2: SGHAT, FQDESV (reference sequence). Here the CDR3 reads CASSWTSSTVVF. DNA of the CDR3: TGTGCCAGCAGCTGGACTAGTTCCACTGTCGTCTTC.

The CDR3 DNA reads TGTGCCAGCAGTAACAGGGTCGAGCAGTTCTTC. This encodes CASSNRVEQFF. The chain joins TRBV28 to TRBJ2-1; tentatively, D is TRBD1 (6 bases). The CDR3 loop spans 11 amino acids. V lost 5 bases to trimming and J lost 10 bases, with 9 bases between them. Germline V gene data show CDR1 as MDHEN and CDR2 as SYDVKM. Full variable domain (rest looked up from reference TRBV28 and TRBJ2-1): DVKVTQSSRYLVKRTGEKVFLECVQDMDHENMFWYRQDPGLGLRLIYFSYDVKMKEKGDIPEGYSVSREKKERFSLILESASTNQTSMYLCASSNRVEQFFGPGTRLTVL.

This chain uses TRBV27 with TRBJ1-4; no definite D call. Per the germline V gene, CDR1 is MNHEY and CDR2 is SMNVEV (reference sequence). V dropped 6 bases and J dropped 0 bases, with 14 bases sitting between them. This CDR3 is 16 amino acids long. CDR3 nucleotides: TGTGCCAGCAGCCGGAGGCAGACAACAACTAATGAAAAACTGTTTTTT. Amino acid sequence: CASSRRQTTTNEKLFF.

J is TRBJ2-7 and V is TRBV2, with D hard to call. CDR1 and CDR2 (germline): SNHLY, FYNNEI. With 5 bases removed from V and 6 bases from J, the gap between germline ends came to 8 bases. The CDR3 runs to 11 residues. This chain's CDR3 is CASSPISEQYF. DNA of the CDR3: TGTGCCAGCAGTCCCATTAGCGAGCAGTACTTC.

The gene calls are TRBV27 and TRBJ2-2; 11 nucleotides match TRBD2. This CDR3 region has 18 residues. The junction had 14 bases not matched to a gene; V was cut back by 4 bases and J by 7 bases. Germline lookup yields CDR1 MNHEY and CDR2 SMNVEV (reference sequence). This chain's CDR3 is CASSSPPGLAAGYGELFF. The CDR3 bases are TGTGCCAGCAGTTCCCCCCCGGGACTAGCGGCTGGATACGGGGAGCTGTTTTTT.

This chain links TRBV29-1 with TRBJ2-5, with 7 positions matching TRBD1. CDR3 length equals 15 residues. V gave up 6 bases and J gave up 4 bases; unmatched junction bases: 14. The germline CDR1 and CDR2 sequences are SQVTM and ANQGSEA. The CDR3 here is CSVCPTRNRGETQYF. The DNA of the CDR3 is TGCAGCGTCTGCCCGACCCGTAACAGGGGAGAGACCCAGTACTTC.

The DNA for the CDR3 is TGCGCCAGCAGCCCTTTGGGACAGGGAGGGAACACTGAAGCTTTCTTT. Translating it yields CASSPLGQGGNTEAFF. V and J are TRBV5-1 and TRBJ1-1; 9 nucleotides line up with TRBD1. CDR1 and CDR2 from the germline V gene are SGHRS and YFSETQ. V lost 4 bases to trimming and J lost 1 base; unmatched junction nucleotides: 8. This CDR3 spans 16 amino acids.

V and J are TRBV7-9 and TRBJ1-1; D perhaps matches TRBD1 (6 bases). The CDR3 is 15 residues long. V was pared by 4 bases and J by 1 base, with 13 bases between. The germline gives CDR1 SEHNR, CDR2 FQNEAQ (reference sequence). This CDR3 reads CASSYRTERNTEAFF. DNA for the CDR3: TGTGCCAGCAGCTATAGGACAGAAAGGAACACTGAAGCTTTCTTT.

The J gene is TRBJ2-5, the V gene TRBV5-1; TRBD1 is a possible D gene (6 bases). Trimming removed 3 bases at V and 2 bases at J, with 11 bases between. In germline, CDR1 is SGHRS, CDR2 YFSETQ. CDR3 length: 14 amino acids. As DNA, the CDR3 is TGCGCCAGCAGCTGGGGCAGGGGTCAAGAGACCCAGTACTTC. Translated: CASSWGRGQETQYF.